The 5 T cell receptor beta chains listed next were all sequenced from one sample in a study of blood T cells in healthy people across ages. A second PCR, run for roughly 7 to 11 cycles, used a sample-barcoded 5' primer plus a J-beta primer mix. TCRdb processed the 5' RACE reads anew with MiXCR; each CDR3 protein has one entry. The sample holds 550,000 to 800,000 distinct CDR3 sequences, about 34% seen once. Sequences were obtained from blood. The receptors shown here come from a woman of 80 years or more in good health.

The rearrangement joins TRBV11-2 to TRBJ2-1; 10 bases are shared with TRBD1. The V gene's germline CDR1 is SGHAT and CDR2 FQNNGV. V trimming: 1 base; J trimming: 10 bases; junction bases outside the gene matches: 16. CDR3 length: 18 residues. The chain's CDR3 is CASSLGGIGTGEFGEQFF. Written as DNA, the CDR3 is TGTGCCAGCAGCTTAGGGGGAATTGGGACAGGGGAATTTGGAGAGCAGTTCTTC.

Here the CDR3 reads CASSYRQGYNYEQYF. The CDR3 DNA sequence: TGTGCCAGCAGTTACAGGCAGGGGTACAACTACGAGCAGTACTTC. V is TRBV6-5 and J is TRBJ2-7; D is possibly TRBD1 (6 bases). This CDR3 region has 15 residues. Germline V gene lookup returns CDR1 MNHEY and CDR2 SVGAGI. The germline V and J ends were trimmed by 2 bases and 3 bases, with 14 bases remaining between them.

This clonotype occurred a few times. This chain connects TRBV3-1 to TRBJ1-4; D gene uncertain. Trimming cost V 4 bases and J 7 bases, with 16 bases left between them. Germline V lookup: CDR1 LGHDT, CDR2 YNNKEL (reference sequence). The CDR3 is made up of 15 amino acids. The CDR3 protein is CASSLSPASGEKLFF. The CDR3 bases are TGTGCCAGCAGCCTCTCTCCTGCATCGGGTGAAAAACTGTTTTTT.

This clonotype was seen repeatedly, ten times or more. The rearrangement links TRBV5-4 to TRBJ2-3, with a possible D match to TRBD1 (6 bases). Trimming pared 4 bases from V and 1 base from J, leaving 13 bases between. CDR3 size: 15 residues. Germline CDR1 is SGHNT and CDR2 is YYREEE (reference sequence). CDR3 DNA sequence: TGTGCCAGCAGCCCTCGACAGGTCGGCACAGATACGCAGTATTTT. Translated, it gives CASSPRQVGTDTQYF.

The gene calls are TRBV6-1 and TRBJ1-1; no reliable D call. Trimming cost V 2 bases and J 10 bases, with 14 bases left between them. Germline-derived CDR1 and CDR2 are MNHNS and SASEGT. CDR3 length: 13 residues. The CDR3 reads CASSERRIPPAFF. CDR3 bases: TGTGCCAGCAGTGAACGACGTATACCCCCAGCTTTCTTT.